This T cell receptor beta chain was sequenced in a study of T cell clonotyping in hematopoietic cell transplantation. Study-wide findings and caveats: Pathologically expanded recipient clonotypes increased progressively from day 30 to day 180 as diversity fell.

Assay used: immunoSEQ multiplex PCR; TCRdb lists only in-frame clones, some missing. The table includes about 41,000 clones, roughly 96% detected once. Points on this clone: Its target is unknown.

From germline, CDR1 is SGHVS and CDR2 FQNEAQ. The CDR3 is 13 amino acids. V shed 4 bases and J shed 2 bases, with 8 bases lying between them. The J gene is TRBJ1-1, the V gene TRBV7-8; D gene unclear. Sequenced sample: peripheral blood mononuclear cells. The sequence was collected from a man aged 25 to 40 in good health. Some clones in this sample may be carry-over from other donors' samples. The CDR3 coding sequence is TGTGCCAGCAGCTCGAACGACAACACTGAAGCTTTCTTT. Its translation: CASSSNDNTEAFF.